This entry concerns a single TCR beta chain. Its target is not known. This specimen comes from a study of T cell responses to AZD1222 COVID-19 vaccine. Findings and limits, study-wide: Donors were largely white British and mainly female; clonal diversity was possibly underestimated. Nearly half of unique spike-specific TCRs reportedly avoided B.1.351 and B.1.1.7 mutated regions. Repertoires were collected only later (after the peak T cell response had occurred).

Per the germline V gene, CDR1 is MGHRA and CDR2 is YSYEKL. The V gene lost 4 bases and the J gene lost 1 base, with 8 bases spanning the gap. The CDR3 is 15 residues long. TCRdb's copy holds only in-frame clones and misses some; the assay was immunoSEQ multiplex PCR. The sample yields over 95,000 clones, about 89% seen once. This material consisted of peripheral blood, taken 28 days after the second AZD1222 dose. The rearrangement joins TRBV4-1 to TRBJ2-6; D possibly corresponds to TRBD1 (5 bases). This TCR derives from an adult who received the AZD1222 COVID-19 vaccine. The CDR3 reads CASSRTGSGANVLTF. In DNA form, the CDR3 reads TGCGCCAGCAGCCGAACAGGATCTGGGGCCAACGTCCTGACTTTC.